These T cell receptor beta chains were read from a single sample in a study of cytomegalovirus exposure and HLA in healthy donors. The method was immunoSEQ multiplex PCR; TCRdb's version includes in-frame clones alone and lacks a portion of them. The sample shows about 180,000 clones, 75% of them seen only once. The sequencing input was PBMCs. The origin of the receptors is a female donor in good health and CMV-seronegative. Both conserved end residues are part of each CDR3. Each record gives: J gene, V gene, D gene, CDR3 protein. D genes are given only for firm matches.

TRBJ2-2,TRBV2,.,CASSRTGTGNTGELFF
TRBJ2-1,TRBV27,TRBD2,CASSARGVRGAYNEQFF
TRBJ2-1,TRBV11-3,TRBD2,CASSQRGAGGSYNEQFF
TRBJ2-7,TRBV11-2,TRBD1,CASSQLRGQVTGEQYF
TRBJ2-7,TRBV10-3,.,CAISGTLHQGRGYEQYF
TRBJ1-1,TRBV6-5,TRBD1,CASVRQGNTEAFF
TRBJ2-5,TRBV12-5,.,CASVGLKETQYF
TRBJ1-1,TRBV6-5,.,CASSRGANTEAFF
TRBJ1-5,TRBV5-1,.,CASSLAGDGNQPQHF
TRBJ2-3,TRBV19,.,CASSMEIAEPTDTQYF
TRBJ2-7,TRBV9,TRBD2,CASSPAGTTTYEQYF
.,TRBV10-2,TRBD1,CASSAWDSSPGEQYF
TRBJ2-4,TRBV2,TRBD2,CASSVRTSGNIQYF
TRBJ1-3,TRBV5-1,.,CASSLGSSGNTIYF
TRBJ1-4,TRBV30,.,CAWTPRGEKLFF
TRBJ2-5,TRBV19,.,CASSTLRGSGKETQYF
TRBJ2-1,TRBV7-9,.,CASSLNTYNEQFF
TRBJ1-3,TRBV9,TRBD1,CASSAPGQGSGNTIYF
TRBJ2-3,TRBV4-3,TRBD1,CASSQGWTGATDTQYF
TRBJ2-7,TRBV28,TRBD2,CASSSPGGKGGYEQYF
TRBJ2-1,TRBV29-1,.,CSVDVQRAYNEQFF
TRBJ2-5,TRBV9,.,CASSDGLKETQYF
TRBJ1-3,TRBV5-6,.,CASRIRGGGNTIYF
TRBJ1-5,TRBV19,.,CASSSRGRQPQHF
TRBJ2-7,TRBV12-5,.,CASGLLPSGESSYEQYF
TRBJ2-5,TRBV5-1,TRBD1,CASSLTGTETQYF
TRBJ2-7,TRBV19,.,CASSPSGNPSYEQYF
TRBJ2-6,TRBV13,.,CASSARDLSSGANVLTF
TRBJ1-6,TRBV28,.,CASSSTGTYNSPLHF
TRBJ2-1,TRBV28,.,CASSGRGSRTVPNSYNEQFF
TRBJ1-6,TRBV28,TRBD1,CASSHRSTGGNSPLHF
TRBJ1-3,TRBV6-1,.,CASSEAEGASGLTIYF
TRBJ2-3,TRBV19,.,CASSIGRDTDTQYF
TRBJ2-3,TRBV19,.,CASSLNWGGPDTQYF
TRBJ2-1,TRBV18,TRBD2,CASSPRLAGGSSYNEQFF
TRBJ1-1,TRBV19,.,CASSIAGGLTVRTEVFF
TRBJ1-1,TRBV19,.,CASSTFGGTEAFF
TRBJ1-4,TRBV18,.,CASSPPGGREKLFF
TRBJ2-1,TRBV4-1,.,CASSQSQVRDNEQFF
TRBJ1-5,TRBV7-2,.,CASSLGTGRRGNQPQHF
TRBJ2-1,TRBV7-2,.,CASSLVGGAYNEQFF
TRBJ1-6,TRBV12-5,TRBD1,CASGLVLTGATYNSPLHF
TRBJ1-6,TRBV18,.,CASSPAPGSYNSPLHF
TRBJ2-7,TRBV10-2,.,CASSGTRNTYEQYF
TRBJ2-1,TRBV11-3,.,CASSYDRHNEQFF
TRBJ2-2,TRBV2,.,CASNERTGELFF
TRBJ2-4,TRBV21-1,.,CAGQDTSLAKNIQYF
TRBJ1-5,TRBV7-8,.,CASSLIPGHEHF
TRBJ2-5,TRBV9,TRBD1,CASSASTGRSETQYF
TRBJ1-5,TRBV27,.,CASWGRGINQPQHF
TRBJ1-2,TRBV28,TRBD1,CASSDRGGPRGYTF
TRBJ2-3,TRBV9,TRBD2,CASSVARGGLATDTQYF
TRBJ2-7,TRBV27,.,CASSPAPVGGEQYF
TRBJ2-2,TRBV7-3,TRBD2,CASSPERGGPTGELFF